This passage covers 11 T cell receptor beta chains from one sample sequenced in a study of cytomegalovirus exposure and HLA in healthy donors. The PCR was carried out with 60 Vbeta primers and 13 Jbeta primers. Produced via immunoSEQ multiplex PCR; TCRdb's table is partial and in-frame only. The sample has some 110,000 clones; over 60% are singletons. The material sequenced was PBMCs. The source of these receptors is a woman between 40 and 55 years old in good health and CMV-seropositive.

The chain joins TRBV7-9 to TRBJ1-1; TRBD1 matches 7 bases. The germline V gene has CDR1 SEHNR and CDR2 FQNEAQ (reference sequence). This CDR3 spans 14 amino acids. J gave up 7 bases and V 8 bases, and 13 bases lay outside the gene matches. The DNA of the CDR3 is TGTGCCAGCTACGATACCGGCAGGGGGGATGAAGCTTTCTTT. It yields the protein CASYDTGRGDEAFF.

The J gene is TRBJ2-5, the V gene TRBV5-1, with 8 bases aligning to TRBD2. The germline V gene has CDR1 SGHRS and CDR2 YFSETQ. V shed 0 bases, J shed 2 bases, and the junction held 6 bases outside the gene matches. This CDR3 comprises 16 residues. The CDR3 region is CASSLVGSGVQETQYF. The CDR3 DNA reads as TGCGCCAGCAGCTTGGTTGGTAGCGGGGTGCAAGAGACCCAGTACTTC.

The chain joins TRBV7-6 to TRBJ2-3, with 7 positions matching TRBD2. CDR3 size: 13 residues. From germline, CDR1 is SGHVS and CDR2 FNYEAQ. The chain's CDR3 is CASGGSSADTQYF. For the CDR3, the DNA is TGTGCGTCCGGCGGGAGTTCCGCAGATACGCAGTATTTT.

V usage is TRBV10-3 and J usage is TRBJ2-3; tentative D call: TRBD2 (5 bases). CDR1 ENHRY and CDR2 SYGVKD come from the germline V gene. Trimming shortened V by 11 bases and J by 4 bases, and 13 bases separated the two germline ends. This CDR3 comprises 12 residues. DNA for the CDR3: TGTGCCTCAACGGCGGGCGCAGATACGCAGTATTTT. Protein: CASTAGADTQYF.

The J gene is TRBJ2-3, the V gene TRBV4-1; 9 nucleotides match TRBD1. The CDR3 consists of 14 residues. Trimming took 5 bases from V and 6 from J; bases not matched to a gene: 6. Germline lookup yields CDR1 MGHRA and CDR2 YSYEKL. CDR3 sequence reads: CASSEGQGSDTQYF. Here the CDR3 DNA reads TGCGCCAGCAGCGAGGGACAGGGTTCCGATACGCAGTATTTT.

The chain is built from TRBV7-2 and TRBJ2-1; 7 positions match TRBD2. Germline trimming cut 3 bases from V and 6 bases from J; bases unmatched to any gene: 11. Germline CDR1 and CDR2: SGHTA and FQGNSA. The CDR3 is made up of 16 amino acids. The CDR3, as DNA: TGTGCCAGCAGCTTCTACAGCGGGGTGACCCCCAATGAGCAGTTCTTC. This sequence encodes CASSFYSGVTPNEQFF.

The chain employs TRBV4-1 and TRBJ1-3; D ambiguous. V was trimmed by 4 bases and J by 0 bases, leaving 10 bases between them. Looked up from germline, CDR1 is MGHRA and CDR2 is YSYEKL. The CDR3 consists of 15 residues. The CDR3 sequence is CASSPQVDSGNTIYF. The CDR3 region has the DNA TGCGCCAGCAGCCCTCAGGTGGACTCTGGAAACACCATATATTTT.

This clone is medium-sized within its sample. This rearrangement joins TRBV6-1 to TRBJ1-5, with D possibly matching TRBD1 (5 bases). The CDR3 has 15 amino acids. CDR1 MNHNS and CDR2 SASEGT come from the germline V gene. The V end was cut by 2 bases, the J end by 2 bases, with 10 bases between. In nucleotides, the CDR3 is TGTGCCAGCAGTGAACATGAAGGGGGCAATCAGCCCCAGCATTTT. Translation gives CASSEHEGGNQPQHF.

This clone was counted once. The genes are TRBV28 and TRBJ2-3; 9 bases map to TRBD1. The germline V gene has CDR1 MDHEN and CDR2 SYDVKM. CDR3 size: 16 residues. The trim removed 2 bases at V and 4 bases at J, leaving 7 bases unmatched. CDR3: CASSLITGGVADTQYF. The CDR3 bases are TGTGCCAGCAGTTTAATCACAGGGGGCGTGGCAGATACGCAGTATTTT. Looking up the rest from reference TRBV28 and TRBJ2-3 gives the full variable domain: DVKVTQSSRYLVKRTGEKVFLECVQDMDHENMFWYRQDPGLGLRLIYFSYDVKMKEKGDIPEGYSVSREKKERFSLILESASTNQTSMYLCASSLITGGVADTQYFGPGTRLTVL.

Comment on this clone: Compared with germline, one end of the junction differs, possibly owing to a read error. V is TRBV10-3 and J is TRBJ2-7; no clear D gene. The CDR3 has 14 amino acids. CDR1 and CDR2 from the germline V gene are ENHRY and SYGVKD. The CDR3 DNA reads TGTGCCAGCAGTCCGCGGCGTGGTTCCTACGAGCAGTACTTC. Amino acid sequence: CASSPRRGSYEQYF.

The CDR3 spells CASSFRDWQETQYF. As DNA, the CDR3 is TGTGCCAGCAGCTTCCGAGACTGGCAAGAGACCCAGTACTTC. The chain has TRBV7-8 and TRBJ2-5, with D uncertain. Trimming took off 3 bases at V and 2 bases at J, with 10 bases between the two ends. CDR1 SGHVS and CDR2 FQNEAQ come from the germline V gene. This CDR3 is 14 amino acids long.